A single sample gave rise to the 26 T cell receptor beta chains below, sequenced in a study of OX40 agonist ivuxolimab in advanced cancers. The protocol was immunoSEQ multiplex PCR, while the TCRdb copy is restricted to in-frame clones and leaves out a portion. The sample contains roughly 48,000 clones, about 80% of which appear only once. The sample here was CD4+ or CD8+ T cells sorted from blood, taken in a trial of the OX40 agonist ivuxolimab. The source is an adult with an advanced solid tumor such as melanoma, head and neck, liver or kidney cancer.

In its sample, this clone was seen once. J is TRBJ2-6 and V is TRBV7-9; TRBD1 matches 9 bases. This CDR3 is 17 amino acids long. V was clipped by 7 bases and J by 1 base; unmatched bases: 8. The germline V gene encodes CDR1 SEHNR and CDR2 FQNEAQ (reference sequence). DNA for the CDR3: TGTGCCAGCACCCCTGGACAGGGGTTTTCTGGGGCCAACGTCCTGACTTTC. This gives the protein CASTPGQGFSGANVLTF.

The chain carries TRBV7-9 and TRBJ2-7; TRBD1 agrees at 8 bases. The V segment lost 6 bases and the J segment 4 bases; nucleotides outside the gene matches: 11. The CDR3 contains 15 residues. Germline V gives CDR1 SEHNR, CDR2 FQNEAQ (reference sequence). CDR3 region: CASRPRHRGIYEQYF. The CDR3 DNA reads TGTGCCAGCAGACCTCGTCACAGGGGGATTTACGAGCAGTACTTC.

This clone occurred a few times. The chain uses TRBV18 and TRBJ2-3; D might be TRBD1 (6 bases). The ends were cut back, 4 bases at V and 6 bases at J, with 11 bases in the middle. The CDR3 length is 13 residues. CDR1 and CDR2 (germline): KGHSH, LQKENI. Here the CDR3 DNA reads TGTGCCAGCTCACACCTCGACAGGGATACGCAGTATTTT. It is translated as CASSHLDRDTQYF.

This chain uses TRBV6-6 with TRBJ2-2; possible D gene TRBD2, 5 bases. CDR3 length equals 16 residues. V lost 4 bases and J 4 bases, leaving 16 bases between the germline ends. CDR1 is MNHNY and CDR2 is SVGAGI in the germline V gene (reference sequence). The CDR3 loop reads CASSSTRVGSTGELFF. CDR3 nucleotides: TGTGCCAGCAGTTCCACTAGGGTTGGAAGCACCGGGGAGCTGTTTTTT.

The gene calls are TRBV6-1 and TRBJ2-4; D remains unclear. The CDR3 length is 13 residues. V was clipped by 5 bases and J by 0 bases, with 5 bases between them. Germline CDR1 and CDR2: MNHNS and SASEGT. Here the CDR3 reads CASSWEAKNIQYF. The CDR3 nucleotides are TGTGCCAGCAGTTGGGAAGCCAAAAACATTCAGTACTTC.

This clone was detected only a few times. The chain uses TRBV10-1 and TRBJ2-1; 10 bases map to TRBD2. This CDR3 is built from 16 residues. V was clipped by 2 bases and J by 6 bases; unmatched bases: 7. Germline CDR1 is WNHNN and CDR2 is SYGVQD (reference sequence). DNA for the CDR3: TGCGCCAGCAGTGAGCCGGGAAGCGGGAGGGCCAATGAGCAGTTCTTC. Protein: CASSEPGSGRANEQFF.

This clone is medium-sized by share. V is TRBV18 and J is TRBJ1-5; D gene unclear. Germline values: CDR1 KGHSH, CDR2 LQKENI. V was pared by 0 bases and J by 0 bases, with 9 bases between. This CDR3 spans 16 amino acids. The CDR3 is CASSPPNRDSNQPQHF. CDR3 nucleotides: TGTGCCAGCTCACCACCAAATAGGGATAGCAATCAGCCCCAGCATTTT. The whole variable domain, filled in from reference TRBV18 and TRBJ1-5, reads NAGVMQNPRHLVRRRGQEARLRCSPMKGHSHVYWYRQLPEEGLKFMVYLQKENIIDESGMPKERFSAEFPKEGPSILRIQQVVRGDSAAYFCASSPPNRDSNQPQHFGDGTRLSIL.

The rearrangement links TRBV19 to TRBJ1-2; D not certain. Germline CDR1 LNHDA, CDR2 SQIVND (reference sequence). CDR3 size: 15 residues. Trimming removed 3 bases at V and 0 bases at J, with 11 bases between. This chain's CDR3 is CASSIWSPSNYGYTF. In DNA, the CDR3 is TGTGCCAGTAGTATTTGGAGCCCGTCTAACTATGGCTACACCTTC.

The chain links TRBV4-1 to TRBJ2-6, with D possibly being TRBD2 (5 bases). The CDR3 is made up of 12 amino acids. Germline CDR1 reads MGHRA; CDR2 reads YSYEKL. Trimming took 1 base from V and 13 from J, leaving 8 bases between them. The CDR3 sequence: CASSQAGEVLTF. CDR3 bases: TGCGCCAGCAGCCAAGCCGGGGAAGTCCTGACTTTC.

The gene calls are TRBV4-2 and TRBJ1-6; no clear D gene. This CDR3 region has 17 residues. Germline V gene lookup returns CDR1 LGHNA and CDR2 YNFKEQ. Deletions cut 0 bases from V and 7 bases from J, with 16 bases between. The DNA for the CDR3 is TGTGCCAGCAGCCAAGATGGGCGTGGCATGCAAAATTCACCCCTCCACTTT. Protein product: CASSQDGRGMQNSPLHF.

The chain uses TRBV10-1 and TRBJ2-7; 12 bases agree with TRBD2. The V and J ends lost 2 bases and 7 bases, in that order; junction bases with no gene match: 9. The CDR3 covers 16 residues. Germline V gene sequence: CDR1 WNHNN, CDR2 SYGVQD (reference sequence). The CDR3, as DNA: TGCGCCAGCAGTGAGACACGACTAGCGGGAGCACGAGAGCAGTACTTC. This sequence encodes CASSETRLAGAREQYF.

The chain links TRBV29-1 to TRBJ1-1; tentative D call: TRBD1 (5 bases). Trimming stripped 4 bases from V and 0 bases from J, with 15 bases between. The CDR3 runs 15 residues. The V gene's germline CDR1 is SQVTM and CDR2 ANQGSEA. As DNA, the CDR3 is TGCAGCGTTGGGCCAGGGTGGGGGATGAACACTGAAGCTTTCTTT. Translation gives CSVGPGWGMNTEAFF.

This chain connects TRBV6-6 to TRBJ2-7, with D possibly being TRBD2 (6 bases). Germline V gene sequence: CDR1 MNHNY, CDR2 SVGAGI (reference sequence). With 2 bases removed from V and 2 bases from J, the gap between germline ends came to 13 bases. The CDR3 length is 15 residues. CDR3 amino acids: CASSYGGLGTYEQYF. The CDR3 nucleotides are TGTGCCAGCAGTTACGGGGGGTTAGGGACCTACGAGCAGTACTTC.

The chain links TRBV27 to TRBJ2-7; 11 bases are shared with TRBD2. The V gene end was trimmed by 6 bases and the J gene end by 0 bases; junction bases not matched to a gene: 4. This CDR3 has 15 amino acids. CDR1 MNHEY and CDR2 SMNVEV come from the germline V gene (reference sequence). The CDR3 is CASRPGLAASYEQYF. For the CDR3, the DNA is TGTGCCAGCAGACCGGGACTAGCGGCCTCCTACGAGCAGTACTTC.

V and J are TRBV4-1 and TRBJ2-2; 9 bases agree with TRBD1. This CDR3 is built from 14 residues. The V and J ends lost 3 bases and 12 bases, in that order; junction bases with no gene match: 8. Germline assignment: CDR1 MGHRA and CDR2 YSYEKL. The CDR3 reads CASSQEGQGRKLFF. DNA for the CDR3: TGCGCCAGCAGCCAGGAGGGACAGGGTAGAAAGCTGTTTTTT.

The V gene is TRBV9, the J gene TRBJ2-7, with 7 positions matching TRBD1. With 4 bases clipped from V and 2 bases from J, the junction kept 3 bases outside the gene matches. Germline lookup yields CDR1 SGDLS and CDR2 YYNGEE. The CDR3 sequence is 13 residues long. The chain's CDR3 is CASSRTGTYEQYF. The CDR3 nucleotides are TGTGCCAGCAGCAGGACAGGAACCTACGAGCAGTACTTC.

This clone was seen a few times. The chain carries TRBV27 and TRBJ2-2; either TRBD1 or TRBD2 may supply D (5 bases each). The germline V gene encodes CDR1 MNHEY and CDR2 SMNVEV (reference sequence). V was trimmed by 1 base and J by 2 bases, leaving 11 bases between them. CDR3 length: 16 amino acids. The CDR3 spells CASSLWDATNTGELFF. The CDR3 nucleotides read TGTGCCAGCAGTTTATGGGACGCTACTAACACCGGGGAGCTGTTTTTT.

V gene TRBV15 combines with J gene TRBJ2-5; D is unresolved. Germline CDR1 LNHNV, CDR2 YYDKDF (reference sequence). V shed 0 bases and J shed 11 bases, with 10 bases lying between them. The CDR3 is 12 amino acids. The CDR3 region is CATSRDYGVQYF. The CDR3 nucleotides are TGTGCCACCAGCAGAGATTACGGTGTGCAGTACTTC.

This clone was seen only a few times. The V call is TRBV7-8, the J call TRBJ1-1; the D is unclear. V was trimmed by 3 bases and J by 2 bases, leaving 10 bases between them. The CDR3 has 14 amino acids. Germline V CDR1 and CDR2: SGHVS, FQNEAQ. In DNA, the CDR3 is TGTGCCAGCAGCTTGCAAGGGTCTAACACTGAAGCTTTCTTT. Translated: CASSLQGSNTEAFF.

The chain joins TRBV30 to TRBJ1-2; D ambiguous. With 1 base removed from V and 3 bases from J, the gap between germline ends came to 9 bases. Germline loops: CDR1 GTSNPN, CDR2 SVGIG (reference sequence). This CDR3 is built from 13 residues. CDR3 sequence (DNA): TGTGCCTGGAGTGGTCGGTCAGACTATGGCTACACCTTC. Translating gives CAWSGRSDYGYTF. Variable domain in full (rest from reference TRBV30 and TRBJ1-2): SQTIHQWPATLVQPVGSPLSLECTVEGTSNPNLYWYRQAAGRGLQLLFYSVGIGQISSEVPQNLSASRPQDRQFILSSKKLLLSDSGFYLCAWSGRSDYGYTFGSGTRLTVV.

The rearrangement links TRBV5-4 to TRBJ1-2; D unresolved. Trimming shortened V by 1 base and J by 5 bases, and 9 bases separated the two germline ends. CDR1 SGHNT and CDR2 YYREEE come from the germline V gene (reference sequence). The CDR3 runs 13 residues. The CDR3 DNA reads TGTGCCAGCAGCTTGAGCGAACTATATGGCTACACCTTC. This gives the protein CASSLSELYGYTF.

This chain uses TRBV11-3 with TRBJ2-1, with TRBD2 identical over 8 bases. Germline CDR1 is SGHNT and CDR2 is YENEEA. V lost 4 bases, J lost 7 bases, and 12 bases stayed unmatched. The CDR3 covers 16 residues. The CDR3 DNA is TGTGCCAGCAGCTCGCGTCCGGGACTAGGCACGAATGAGCAGTTCTTC. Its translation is CASSSRPGLGTNEQFF.

The CDR3, as DNA: TGTGCCTGGAGTGGCCAGGGGACTCAGCCCCAGCATTTT. It yields the protein CAWSGQGTQPQHF. The chain uses TRBV30 and TRBJ1-5, with D possibly being TRBD1 (6 bases). The CDR3 spans 13 residues. Trimming removed 1 base at V and 6 bases at J, with 10 bases between. CDR1 is GTSNPN, CDR2 SVGIG, per germline (reference sequence).

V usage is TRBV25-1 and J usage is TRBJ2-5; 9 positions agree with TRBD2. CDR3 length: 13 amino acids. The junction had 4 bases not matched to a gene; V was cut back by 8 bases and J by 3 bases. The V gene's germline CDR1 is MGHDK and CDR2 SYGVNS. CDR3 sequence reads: CASGAGGKETQYF. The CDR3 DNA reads TGTGCCAGCGGGGCGGGAGGGAAAGAGACCCAGTACTTC.

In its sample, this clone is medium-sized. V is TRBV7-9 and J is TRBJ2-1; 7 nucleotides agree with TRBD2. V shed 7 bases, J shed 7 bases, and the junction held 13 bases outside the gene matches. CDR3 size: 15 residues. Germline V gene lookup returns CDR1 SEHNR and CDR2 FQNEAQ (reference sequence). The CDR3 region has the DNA TGTGCCAGCATCCTCCTCGGGACTACCAATAATGAGCAGTTCTTC. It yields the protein CASILLGTTNNEQFF. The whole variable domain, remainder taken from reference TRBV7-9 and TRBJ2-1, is DTGVSQNPRHKITKRGQNVTFRCDPISEHNRLYWYRQTLGQGPEFLTYFQNEAQLEKSRLLSDRFSAERPKGSFSTLEIQRTEQGDSAMYLCASILLGTTNNEQFFGPGTRLTVL.

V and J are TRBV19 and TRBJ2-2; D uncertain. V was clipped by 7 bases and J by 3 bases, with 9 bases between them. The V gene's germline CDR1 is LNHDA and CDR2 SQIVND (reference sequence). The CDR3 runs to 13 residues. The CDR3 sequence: CASMLRDTGELFF. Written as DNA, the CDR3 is TGTGCCAGTATGCTACGAGACACCGGGGAGCTGTTTTTT.